Listed here is a single T cell receptor (beta chain). Its cognate antigen is unknown. The protocol was immunoSEQ multiplex PCR, while the TCRdb copy is restricted to in-frame clones and leaves out a portion. The profile shows 85,000 to 100,000 clones, around nine tenths of them singletons. This record belongs to a study of a mutant IDH1 vaccine in newly diagnosed glioma. As for the study in general: Receipt of radiotherapy, temozolomide, or both preceded the study, and most received both. General observations from the study: Pseudoprogression appeared independent of alterations in top peripheral clonotypes.

Germline V gene data show CDR1 as KGHSH and CDR2 as LQKENI. CDR3 size: 13 residues. Described time point: baseline, week 1 (first vaccination visit). Treatment indicated: pre-vaccination baseline after standard-of-care therapy. In every donor, the tumor was a new WHO grade 3 or 4 IDH1-mutant, ATRX-lost astrocytoma. The sequence derives from a woman aged 50 to 65 with glioma. The V and J genes are TRBV18 and TRBJ2-5; a weak D match, TRBD1 (5 bases). The end of the DNA fits TRBJ2-7 better, so the J call may be wrong. The material sequenced was PBMCs, taken from a glioma patient treated with radiotherapy, temozolomide or both. For the CDR3, the DNA is TGTGCCAGCTCACCGATGGGGCCCTACGAGCAGTACTTC. It yields the protein CASSPMGPYEQYF.